The 9 T cell receptor beta chains below were found in one sample sequenced in a study of blood T cell repertoires in COVID-19. TCRdb's copy holds only in-frame clones and misses some; the assay was immunoSEQ multiplex PCR. Here the sample spans more than 100,000 clones, 82% being singletons. Sequenced: peripheral blood. Every receptor here comes from a woman aged 70-85 years with acute or convalescent COVID-19.

The V and J genes are TRBV27 and TRBJ2-7; D is unclear. In germline, CDR1 is MNHEY, CDR2 SMNVEV (reference sequence). Trimming took off 10 bases at V and 5 bases at J, with 21 bases between the two ends. This CDR3 is 14 amino acids long. This chain's CDR3 is CAILLEAVWDEQYV. The CDR3 DNA sequence: TGTGCCATCCTCTTAGAGGCGGTTTGGGACGAGCAGTACGTC.

The genes are TRBV10-3 and TRBJ2-3; 9 bases align to TRBD1. This CDR3 comprises 19 residues. The V gene end was trimmed by 6 bases and the J gene end by 0 bases; junction bases not matched to a gene: 16. Per germline, CDR1 ENHRY and CDR2 SYGVKD. CDR3 bases: TGTGCCATCAGGGGACTCACGGGACAGGGATATACTAGCACAGATACGCAGTATTTT. Amino acid sequence: CAIRGLTGQGYTSTDTQYF.

CDR3 amino acids: CASSYRTPGQGYGYTF. As DNA, the CDR3 is TGTGCCAGCAGTTACAGAACCCCCGGACAGGGCTATGGCTACACCTTC. The genes are TRBV6-5 and TRBJ1-2, with TRBD1 matching over 8 bases. The CDR3 extends over 16 amino acids. Germline lookup yields CDR1 MNHEY and CDR2 SVGAGI. Unmatched junction bases numbered 9, after V lost 2 bases and J lost 4 bases.

V is TRBV3-1 (or the pseudogene TRBV3-2) and J is TRBJ1-1; TRBD1 aligns across 7 bases. V lost 0 bases and J lost 0; bases outside the gene matches: 7. CDR3 length: 17 residues. From germline, CDR1 is LGHDT and CDR2 YNNKEL (reference sequence). The CDR3, as DNA: TGTGCCAGCAGCCAAGATGTGGGGACAGCCATGAACACTGAAGCTTTCTTT. It is translated as CASSQDVGTAMNTEAFF.

This clone was seen a single time. This chain links TRBV19 with TRBJ1-1; D gene ambiguous. From germline, CDR1 is LNHDA and CDR2 SQIVND (reference sequence). V was pared by 5 bases and J by 6 bases, with 16 bases between. The CDR3 runs to 14 residues. The CDR3: CASSPSNAVPEAFF. For the CDR3, the DNA is TGTGCCAGTAGTCCTAGCAACGCGGTACCTGAAGCTTTCTTT.

The V gene is TRBV12-3 or TRBV12-4, the J gene TRBJ1-1; D unresolved. CDR3 length equals 11 residues. Trimming cost V 2 bases and J 6 bases, with 4 bases left between them. CDR3 in amino acids: CASSLISEAFF. The CDR3 DNA reads TGTGCCAGCAGTTTAATCTCTGAAGCTTTCTTT.

The rearrangement links TRBV7-2 to TRBJ1-3; no clear D. V dropped 2 bases and J dropped 7 bases, with 6 bases sitting between them. Germline lookup yields CDR1 SGHTA and CDR2 FQGNSA. The CDR3 has 12 amino acids. CDR3 nucleotides: TGTGCCAGCAGCTTACTCCGTAACACCATATATTTT. Protein: CASSLLRNTIYF.

The rearrangement joins TRBV19 to TRBJ1-6, with a weak D call TRBD1 (5 bases). CDR3 length equals 15 residues. V was shortened by 9 bases and J by 4 bases, with 16 bases between the two germline ends. Germline values: CDR1 LNHDA, CDR2 SQIVND (reference sequence). The CDR3 nucleotides read TGTGCCAGCAGGACGGGACGGGGGTATAATTCACCCCTCCACTTT. Translated, it gives CASRTGRGYNSPLHF.

The V gene is TRBV18, the J gene TRBJ2-1; maybe TRBD1 (5 bases). V lost 3 bases and J lost 2, with 11 bases in between. This CDR3 is built from 15 residues. Germline CDR1 reads KGHSH; CDR2 reads LQKENI. DNA for the CDR3: TGTGCCAGCTCACCCACAGGACACCCCTACAATGAGCAGTTCTTC. It is translated as CASSPTGHPYNEQFF. Combining the CDR3 with reference TRBV18 and TRBJ2-1 gives the whole variable domain NAGVMQNPRHLVRRRGQEARLRCSPMKGHSHVYWYRQLPEEGLKFMVYLQKENIIDESGMPKERFSAEFPKEGPSILRIQQVVRGDSAAYFCASSPTGHPYNEQFFGPGTRLTVL.